These 22 T cell receptor beta chains were sequenced from one sample in a study of PD-L1 blockade in urothelial cancer. Generated by immunoSEQ multiplex PCR, the TCRdb table keeps only in-frame clones and is missing some. The table lists about 40,000 clones, roughly 82% of them singletons. Time point noted: peripheral blood 6 weeks after treatment start. Sequences were derived from PBMCs, sampled around atezolizumab (anti-PD-L1) treatment. All receptors derive from a man aged 35 to 55 with urothelial cancer.

This clone appeared a few times. The V and J genes are TRBV30 and TRBJ1-5; TRBD1 might be the D (6 bases). Trimming stripped 4 bases from V and 5 bases from J, with 12 bases between. Germline lookup yields CDR1 GTSNPN and CDR2 SVGIG (reference sequence). This CDR3 is 13 amino acids long. CDR3 in DNA: TGTGCCTGGACCAAAGGGGGAGATCAGCCCCAGCATTTT. The encoded protein is CAWTKGGDQPQHF.

The V call is TRBV15, the J call TRBJ2-5; TRBD1 matches 8 bases. Unmatched junction bases numbered 5, after V lost 5 bases and J lost 3 bases. Germline V gene sequence: CDR1 LNHNV, CDR2 YYDKDF (reference sequence). This CDR3 comprises 14 residues. DNA for the CDR3: TGTGCCACCAGCCCAGGGACAGGTGAAGAGACCCAGTACTTC. It is translated as CATSPGTGEETQYF.

This chain links TRBV30 with TRBJ2-4, with D tentatively TRBD1 (5 bases). V dropped 0 bases and J dropped 0 bases, with 9 bases sitting between them. Germline V lookup: CDR1 GTSNPN, CDR2 SVGIG (reference sequence). This CDR3 is built from 15 residues. CDR3 coding DNA: TGTGCCTGGAGTGTAGGGGCTCTAGCCAAAAACATTCAGTACTTC. Protein: CAWSVGALAKNIQYF. Full variable domain (remainder filled in from reference TRBV30 and TRBJ2-4): SQTIHQWPATLVQPVGSPLSLECTVEGTSNPNLYWYRQAAGRGLQLLFYSVGIGQISSEVPQNLSASRPQDRQFILSSKKLLLSDSGFYLCAWSVGALAKNIQYFGAGTRLSVL.

CDR3 residues: CASSPGWRKEQYF. DNA for the CDR3: TGTGCCAGCTCACCGGGTTGGAGGAAAGAGCAGTACTTC. The V gene is TRBV18, the J gene TRBJ2-7, with a tentative D call TRBD2 (5 bases). This CDR3 spans 13 amino acids. Trimming removed 3 bases at V and 7 bases at J, with 13 bases between. Germline V gene data show CDR1 as KGHSH and CDR2 as LQKENI.

The V gene is TRBV5-6, the J gene TRBJ2-3; 10 bases map to TRBD2. The CDR3 runs 16 residues. J lost 2 bases, V lost 4 bases, and 7 bases had no gene match. Germline V gene lookup returns CDR1 SGHDT and CDR2 YYEEEE. This CDR3 reads CASSPWLAGVTDTQYF. The CDR3 bases are TGTGCCAGCAGCCCCTGGCTAGCGGGAGTCACAGATACGCAGTATTTT.

This rearrangement joins TRBV18 to TRBJ1-2; 8 bases map to TRBD1. Germline CDR1 reads KGHSH; CDR2 reads LQKENI. The CDR3 is made up of 14 amino acids. V shed 2 bases and J 6 bases; nucleotides not matched to a gene: 5. The CDR3 loop is CASSPKPRGHGYTF. The CDR3 DNA is TGTGCCAGCTCACCAAAGCCCAGGGGGCATGGCTACACCTTC.

The rearrangement joins TRBV19 to TRBJ2-1; 7 nucleotides agree with TRBD2. J lost 5 bases, V lost 7 bases, and 8 bases had no gene match. Germline V lookup: CDR1 LNHDA, CDR2 SQIVND (reference sequence). CDR3 length equals 14 residues. CDR3 nucleotide sequence: TGTGCCAGTACCCAAGCGGGGCTGAACAATGAGCAGTTCTTC. It yields the protein CASTQAGLNNEQFF.

With regard to this clone: The junction departs from germline at one end; a sequencing error may be responsible. The chain couples TRBV7-2 to TRBJ1-2; D is perhaps TRBD1 (5 bases). The germline V gene has CDR1 SGHTA and CDR2 FQGNSA. The CDR3 totals 12 residues. The CDR3 sequence is CASSRGDGTFSF. Written as DNA, the CDR3 is TGTGCCAGCAGCCGCGGGGACGGGACCTTCTCCTTC.

The chain combines TRBV27 with TRBJ2-3; TRBD2 agrees at 11 bases. Trimming took 5 bases from V and 0 from J; bases not matched to a gene: 1. CDR3 length equals 15 residues. Per the germline V gene, CDR1 is MNHEY and CDR2 is SMNVEV (reference sequence). CDR3 nucleotide sequence: TGTGCCAGCAGTCGACTAGCGGGAAGCACAGATACGCAGTATTTT. It codes for CASSRLAGSTDTQYF.

The rearrangement links TRBV4-2 to TRBJ2-7; possibly TRBD1 for D (5 bases). The length of the CDR3 is 14 residues. Between the trimmed V and J ends, which lost 0 bases and 2 bases, there was a span of 8 bases. Germline values: CDR1 LGHNA, CDR2 YNFKEQ. The CDR3 DNA reads as TGTGCCAGCAGCCAAGAAGGCAGGGCCTACGAGCAGTACTTC. It specifies CASSQEGRAYEQYF.

V gene TRBV19 combines with J gene TRBJ2-7; 7 nucleotides match TRBD2. CDR1 and CDR2 (germline): LNHDA, SQIVND (reference sequence). V was clipped by 5 bases and J by 6 bases; unmatched bases: 13. The CDR3 totals 15 residues. CDR3: CASSFTAGSPAEQYF. The CDR3 DNA reads as TGTGCCAGTAGTTTTACAGCGGGATCACCTGCCGAGCAGTACTTC. The full variable domain, its missing parts supplied by reference TRBV19 and TRBJ2-7, is DGGITQSPKYLFRKEGQNVTLSCEQNLNHDAMYWYRQDPGQGLRLIYYSQIVNDFQKGDIAEGYSVSREKKESFPLTVTSAQKNPTAFYLCASSFTAGSPAEQYFGPGTRLTVT.

This clone occurred a few times. The rearrangement uses TRBV7-2 and TRBJ1-5, with 7 bases identical to TRBD1. This CDR3 spans 15 amino acids. From germline, CDR1 is SGHTA and CDR2 FQGNSA. Trimming took 5 bases from V and 7 from J; bases not matched to a gene: 11. As DNA, the CDR3 is TGTGCCAGCAGCCCCTGGACAGGCCGGGGGCAGCCCCAGCATTTT. Its protein product is CASSPWTGRGQPQHF.

The chain joins TRBV2 to TRBJ2-7, with TRBD2 matching over 8 bases. The V segment lost 5 bases and the J segment 1 base; nucleotides outside the gene matches: 1. The germline gives CDR1 SNHLY, CDR2 FYNNEI. This CDR3 has 13 amino acids. CDR3: CASSSSGSYEQYF. The CDR3 region has the DNA TGTGCCAGCAGTTCTAGCGGGTCCTACGAGCAGTACTTC.

This clone has only a few counts. This chain connects TRBV6-1 to TRBJ2-1, with 9 positions matching TRBD1. The germline CDR1 and CDR2 sequences are MNHNS and SASEGT. There are 15 residues in the CDR3. J was trimmed by 7 bases and V by 4 bases; bases with no gene match: 8. CDR3 loop: CASSGGQGSINEQFF. In nucleotides, the CDR3 is TGTGCCAGCAGTGGAGGACAGGGGTCAATTAATGAGCAGTTCTTC.

The gene calls are TRBV28 and TRBJ1-1; TRBD1 agrees at 9 bases. The CDR3 has 14 amino acids. Germline V gene sequence: CDR1 MDHEN, CDR2 SYDVKM. V shed 4 bases and J 8 bases; nucleotides not matched to a gene: 8. The CDR3 here is CASSSPGQGGEAFF. The CDR3 nucleotides read TGTGCCAGCAGTTCCCCGGGACAGGGCGGGGAAGCTTTCTTT.

The count of this clone is one. The rearrangement uses TRBV30 and TRBJ2-5; maybe TRBD2 (6 bases). There are 15 residues in the CDR3. The germline V and J ends were trimmed by 0 bases and 5 bases, with 16 bases remaining between them. The germline CDR1 and CDR2 sequences are GTSNPN and SVGIG (reference sequence). CDR3 sequence reads: CAWSVLWREGETQYF. The CDR3 DNA is TGTGCCTGGAGTGTACTATGGCGGGAAGGGGAGACCCAGTACTTC.

The rearrangement joins TRBV5-4 to TRBJ2-1; the match to TRBD2 covers 16 bases. This CDR3 has 15 amino acids. The junction had 3 bases not matched to a gene; V was cut back by 4 bases and J by 8 bases. Looked up from germline, CDR1 is SGHNT and CDR2 is YYREEE (reference sequence). The CDR3 spells CASSIGTSGRDEQFF. CDR3 nucleotide sequence: TGTGCCAGCAGCATCGGGACTAGCGGGAGGGATGAGCAGTTCTTC.

The V call is TRBV28, the J call TRBJ2-4; 7 nucleotides agree with TRBD2. This CDR3 spans 17 amino acids. V lost 4 bases and J lost 0; bases outside the gene matches: 9. Germline V gene data show CDR1 as MDHEN and CDR2 as SYDVKM. As DNA, the CDR3 is TGTGCCAGCAGTTCCGCTTCGGGAGGACTAGCCAAAAACATTCAGTACTTC. It yields the protein CASSSASGGLAKNIQYF.

J is TRBJ1-5 and V is TRBV5-1, with 8 nucleotides matching TRBD1. The CDR3 consists of 15 residues. The J segment lost 5 bases and the V segment lost 1 base, leaving 5 bases of the junction unmatched. Per the germline V gene, CDR1 is SGHRS and CDR2 is YFSETQ. The CDR3 DNA sequence: TGCGCCAGCAGCTTGACCCCAGGGGGCTATCAGCCCCAGCATTTT. Protein sequence: CASSLTPGGYQPQHF.

The chain combines TRBV6-4 with TRBJ2-2; D may be TRBD2 (7 bases). Germline V gene data show CDR1 as MRHNA and CDR2 as SNTAGT. Trimming pared 5 bases from V and 0 bases from J, leaving 19 bases between. CDR3 length equals 18 residues. CDR3 bases: TGTGCCAGCAGTCGACGCGGGGGCAGAGGGGCGAACACCGGGGAGCTGTTTTTT. Encoded protein: CASSRRGGRGANTGELFF.

J is TRBJ1-1 and V is TRBV6-5; D unclear. The V and J ends lost 2 bases and 4 bases respectively, with 17 bases between them. The CDR3 sequence is 16 residues long. Germline V gene data show CDR1 as MNHEY and CDR2 as SVGAGI. CDR3 nucleotides: TGTGCCAGCAGTTACCGCGGAGTCTCCGGTGGCACTGAAGCTTTCTTT. Protein: CASSYRGVSGGTEAFF.

The chain is built from TRBV10-1 and TRBJ1-3; D is ambiguous. This CDR3 is 15 amino acids long. Trimming took off 3 bases at V and 4 bases at J, with 13 bases between the two ends. Germline lookup yields CDR1 WNHNN and CDR2 SYGVQD (reference sequence). The CDR3: CASSEAAGAGNTIYF. CDR3 DNA sequence: TGCGCCAGCAGTGAAGCGGCAGGCGCAGGAAACACCATATATTTT.